This TCR beta chain was captured in a study of T cell responses to AZD1222 COVID-19 vaccine. Per germline, CDR1 GTSNPN and CDR2 SVGIG (reference sequence). CDR3 length: 12 residues. J lost 1 base, V lost 8 bases, and 3 bases had no gene match. TCRdb's table, derived via immunoSEQ multiplex PCR, lists solely in-frame clones and lacks some. The sample lists about 180,000 clones, around 88% seen once, with 0.4% to 0.5% in the top ten. The sequence was obtained from an adult in good health. The V and J genes are TRBV30 and TRBJ1-1; the match to TRBD1 covers 8 bases. The input for sequencing was peripheral blood, taken on day 0 of AZD1222 vaccination. The CDR3 sequence: CAQTGGNTEAFF. The CDR3 bases are TGTGCCCAAACAGGGGGGAACACTGAAGCTTTCTTT.